This T cell receptor beta chain emerged from a study of identical twins. Germline V gives CDR1 LGHDT, CDR2 YNNKEL (reference sequence). Trimming removed 3 bases from V and 6 bases from J, with 12 bases in between. This CDR3 contains 13 residues. This clonotype was picked up a small number of times. Every one of the donors was a healthy Caucasian. TCRdb reanalysed the 5' RACE reads using MiXCR and keeps one entry per CDR3 protein. The data contain about 520,000 distinct CDR3 sequences, less than 25% of them singletons. The sample was also reused in another study, on T cells expressing NK-cell markers.

This clonotype was obtained from a woman younger than 30 in good health. Sequencing used CD4+ T cells sorted from blood. The rearrangement links TRBV3-1 to TRBJ2-7; D is unclear. The CDR3 reads CASSHLRTGEQYF. CDR3 sequence (DNA): TGTGCCAGCAGCCATCTGCGTACGGGCGAGCAGTACTTC.